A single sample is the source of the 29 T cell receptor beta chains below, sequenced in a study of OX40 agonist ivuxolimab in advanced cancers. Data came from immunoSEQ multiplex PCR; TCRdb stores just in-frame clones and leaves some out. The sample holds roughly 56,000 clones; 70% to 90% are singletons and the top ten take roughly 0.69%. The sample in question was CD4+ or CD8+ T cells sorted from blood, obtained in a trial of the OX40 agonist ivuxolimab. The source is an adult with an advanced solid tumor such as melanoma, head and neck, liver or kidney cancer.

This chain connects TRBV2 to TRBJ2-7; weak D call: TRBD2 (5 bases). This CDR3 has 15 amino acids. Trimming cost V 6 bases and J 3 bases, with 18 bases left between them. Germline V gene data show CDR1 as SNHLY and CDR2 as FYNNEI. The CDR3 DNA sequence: TGTGCCAGCAGCGAACAGACTGTAGGAGGCTACGAGCAGTACTTC. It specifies CASSEQTVGGYEQYF. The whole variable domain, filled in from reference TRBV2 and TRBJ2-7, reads EPEVTQTPSHQVTQMGQEVILRCVPISNHLYFYWYRQILGQKVEFLVSFYNNEISEKSEIFDDQFSVERPDGSNFTLKIRSTKLEDSAMYFCASSEQTVGGYEQYFGPGTRLTVT.

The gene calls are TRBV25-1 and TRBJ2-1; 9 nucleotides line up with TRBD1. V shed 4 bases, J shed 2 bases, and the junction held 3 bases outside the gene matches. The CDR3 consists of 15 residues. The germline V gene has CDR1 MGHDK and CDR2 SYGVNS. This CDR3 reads CASSGGQGAYNEQFF. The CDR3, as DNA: TGTGCCAGCAGTGGGGGACAGGGCGCCTACAATGAGCAGTTCTTC.

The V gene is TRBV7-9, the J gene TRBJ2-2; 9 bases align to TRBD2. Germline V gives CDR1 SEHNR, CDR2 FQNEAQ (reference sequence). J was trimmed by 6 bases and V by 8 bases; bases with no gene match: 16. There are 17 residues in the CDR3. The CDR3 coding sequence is TGTGCCAGCTCCCCTCGGGGGCTAGCGGGATTTGCCGGGGAGCTGTTTTTT. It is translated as CASSPRGLAGFAGELFF.

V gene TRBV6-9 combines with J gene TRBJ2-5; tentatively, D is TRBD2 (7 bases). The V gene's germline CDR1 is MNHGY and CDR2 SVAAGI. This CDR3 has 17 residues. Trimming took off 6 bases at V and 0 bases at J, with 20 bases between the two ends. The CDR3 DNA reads TGTGCCAGCAGCCCACCTCCGGGGGGCCCGTACCAAGAGACCCAGTACTTC. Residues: CASSPPPGGPYQETQYF.

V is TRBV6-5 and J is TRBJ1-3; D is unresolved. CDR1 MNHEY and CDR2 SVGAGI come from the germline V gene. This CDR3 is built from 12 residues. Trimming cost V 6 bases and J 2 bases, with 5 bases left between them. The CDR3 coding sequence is TGTGCCAGCAGGACGACTGGAAACACCATATATTTT. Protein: CASRTTGNTIYF.

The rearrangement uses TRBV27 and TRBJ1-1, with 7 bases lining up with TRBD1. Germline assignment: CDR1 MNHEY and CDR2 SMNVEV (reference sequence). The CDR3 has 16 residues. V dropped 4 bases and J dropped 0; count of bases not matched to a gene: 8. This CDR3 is CASSWGGGRMNTEAFF. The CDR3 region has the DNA TGTGCCAGCAGTTGGGGAGGGGGCAGGATGAACACTGAAGCTTTCTTT.

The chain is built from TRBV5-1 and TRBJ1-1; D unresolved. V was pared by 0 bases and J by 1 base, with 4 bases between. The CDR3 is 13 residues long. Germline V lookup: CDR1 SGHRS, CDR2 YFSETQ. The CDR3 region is CASSLGRNTEAFF. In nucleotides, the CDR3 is TGCGCCAGCAGCTTGGGACGGAACACTGAAGCTTTCTTT.

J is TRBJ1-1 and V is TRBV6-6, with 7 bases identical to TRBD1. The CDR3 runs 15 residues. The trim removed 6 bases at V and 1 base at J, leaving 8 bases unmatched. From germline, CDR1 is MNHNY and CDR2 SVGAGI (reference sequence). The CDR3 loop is CASRSLGQSNTEAFF. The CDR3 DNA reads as TGTGCCAGCAGGAGCTTGGGACAGTCGAACACTGAAGCTTTCTTT.

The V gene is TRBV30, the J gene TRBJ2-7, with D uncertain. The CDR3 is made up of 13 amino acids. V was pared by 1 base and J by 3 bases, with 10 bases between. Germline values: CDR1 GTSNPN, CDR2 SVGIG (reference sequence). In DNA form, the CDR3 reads TGTGCCTGGAGTGCCGGCGGCCTCTACGAGCAGTACTTC. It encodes CAWSAGGLYEQYF.

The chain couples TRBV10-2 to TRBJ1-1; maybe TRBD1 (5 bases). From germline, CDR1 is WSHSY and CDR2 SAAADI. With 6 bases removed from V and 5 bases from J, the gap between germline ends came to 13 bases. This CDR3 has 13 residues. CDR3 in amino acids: CASSRGHRTEAFF. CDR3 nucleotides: TGCGCCAGCAGCCGAGGGCACAGGACTGAAGCTTTCTTT.

The CDR3 nucleotides read TGTGCCAGCAGTTCCAAAATAGGAGGACGGGATACGCAGTATTTT. Protein sequence: CASSSKIGGRDTQYF. This sequence joins TRBV27 and TRBJ2-3; D might be TRBD2 (5 bases). This CDR3 spans 15 amino acids. Trimming removed 4 bases from V and 6 bases from J, with 17 bases in between. CDR1 and CDR2 from the germline V gene are MNHEY and SMNVEV (reference sequence).

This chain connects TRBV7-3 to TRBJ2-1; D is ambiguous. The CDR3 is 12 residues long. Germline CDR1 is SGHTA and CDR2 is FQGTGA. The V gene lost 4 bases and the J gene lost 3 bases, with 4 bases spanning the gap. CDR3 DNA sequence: TGTGCCAGCAGCTCCAACTACAATGAGCAGTTCTTC. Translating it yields CASSSNYNEQFF.

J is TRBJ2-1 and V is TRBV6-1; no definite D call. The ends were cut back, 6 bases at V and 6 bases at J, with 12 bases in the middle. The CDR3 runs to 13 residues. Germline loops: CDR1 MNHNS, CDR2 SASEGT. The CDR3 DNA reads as TGTGCCAGCAGCCCTAGGACGGCCAATGAGCAGTTCTTC. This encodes CASSPRTANEQFF.

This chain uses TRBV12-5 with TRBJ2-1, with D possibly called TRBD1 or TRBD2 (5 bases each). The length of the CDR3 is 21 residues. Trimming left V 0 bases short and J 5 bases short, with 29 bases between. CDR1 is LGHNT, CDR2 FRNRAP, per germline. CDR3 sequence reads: CASGLVLGGVGSKKSNNEQFF. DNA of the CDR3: TGTGCTAGTGGTTTGGTACTTGGGGGAGTAGGTAGCAAGAAAAGTAACAATGAGCAGTTCTTC.

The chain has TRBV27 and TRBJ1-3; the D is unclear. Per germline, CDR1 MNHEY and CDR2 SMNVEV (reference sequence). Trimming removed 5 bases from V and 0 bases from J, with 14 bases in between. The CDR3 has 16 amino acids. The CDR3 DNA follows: TGTGCCAGCAGTCCTATGGGCACCGCCTCTGGAAACACCATATATTTT. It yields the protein CASSPMGTASGNTIYF.

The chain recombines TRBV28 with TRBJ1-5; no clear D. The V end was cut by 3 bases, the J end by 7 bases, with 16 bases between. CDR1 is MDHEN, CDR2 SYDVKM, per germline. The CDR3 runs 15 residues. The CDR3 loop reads CASSLVLGPAQPQHF. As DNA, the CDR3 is TGTGCCAGCAGTTTGGTTTTGGGTCCGGCCCAGCCCCAGCATTTT.

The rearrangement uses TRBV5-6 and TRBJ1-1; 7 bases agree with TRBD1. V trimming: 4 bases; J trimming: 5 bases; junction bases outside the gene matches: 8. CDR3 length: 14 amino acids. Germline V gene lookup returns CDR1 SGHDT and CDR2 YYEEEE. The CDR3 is CASSPQGSRTEAFF. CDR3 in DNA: TGTGCCAGCAGCCCACAGGGGAGTCGGACTGAAGCTTTCTTT. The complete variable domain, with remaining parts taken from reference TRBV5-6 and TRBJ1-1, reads DAGVTQSPTHLIKTRGQQVTLRCSPKSGHDTVSWYQQALGQGPQFIFQYYEEEERQRGNFPDRFSGHQFPNYSSELNVNALLLGDSALYLCASSPQGSRTEAFFGQGTRLTVV.

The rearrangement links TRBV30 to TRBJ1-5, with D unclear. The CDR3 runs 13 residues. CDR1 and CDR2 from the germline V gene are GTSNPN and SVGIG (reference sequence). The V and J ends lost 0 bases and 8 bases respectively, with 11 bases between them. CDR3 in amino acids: CAWSVISSEPQHF. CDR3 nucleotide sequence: TGTGCCTGGAGTGTAATATCGTCCGAGCCCCAGCATTTT.

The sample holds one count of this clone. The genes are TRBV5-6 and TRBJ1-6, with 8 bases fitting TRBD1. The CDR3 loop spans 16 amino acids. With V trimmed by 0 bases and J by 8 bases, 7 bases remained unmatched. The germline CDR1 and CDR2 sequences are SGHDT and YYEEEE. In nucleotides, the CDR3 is TGTGCCAGCAGCTTGGGACAGGGGATGGGAGATTCACCCCTCCACTTT. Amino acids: CASSLGQGMGDSPLHF.

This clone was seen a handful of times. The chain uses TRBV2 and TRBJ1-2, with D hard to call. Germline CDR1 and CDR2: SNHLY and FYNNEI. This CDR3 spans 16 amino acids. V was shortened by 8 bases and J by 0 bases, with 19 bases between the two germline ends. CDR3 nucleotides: TGTGCCAGCCGGGAGACTTGGGCGGGCGCTAACTATGGCTACACCTTC. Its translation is CASRETWAGANYGYTF.

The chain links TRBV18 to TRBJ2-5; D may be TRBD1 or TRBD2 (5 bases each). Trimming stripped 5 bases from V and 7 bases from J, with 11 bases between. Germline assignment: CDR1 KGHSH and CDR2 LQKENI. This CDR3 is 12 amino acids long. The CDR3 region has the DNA TGTGCCAGCTCATTGGGGGAAGGGACCCAGTACTTC. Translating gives CASSLGEGTQYF.

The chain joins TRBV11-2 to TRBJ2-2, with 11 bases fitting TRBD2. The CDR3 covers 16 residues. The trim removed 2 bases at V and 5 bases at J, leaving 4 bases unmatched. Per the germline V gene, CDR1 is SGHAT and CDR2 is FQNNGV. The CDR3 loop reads CASSLRVAGGTGELFF. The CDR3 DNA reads TGTGCCAGCAGCTTAAGGGTAGCGGGGGGGACCGGGGAGCTGTTTTTT.

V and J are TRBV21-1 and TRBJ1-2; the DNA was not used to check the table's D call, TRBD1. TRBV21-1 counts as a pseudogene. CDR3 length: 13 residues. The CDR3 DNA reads TGTGCCAGCAGCAAAGTACAGCTCTATGGCTACACCTTC. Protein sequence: CASSKVQLYGYTF.

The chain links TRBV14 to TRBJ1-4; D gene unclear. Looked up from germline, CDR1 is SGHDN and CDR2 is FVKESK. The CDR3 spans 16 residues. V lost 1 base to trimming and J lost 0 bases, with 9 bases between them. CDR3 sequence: CASSQVDGATNEKLFF. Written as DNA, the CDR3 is TGTGCCAGCAGCCAAGTAGACGGTGCAACTAATGAAAAACTGTTTTTT. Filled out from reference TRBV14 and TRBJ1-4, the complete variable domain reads EAGVTQFPSHSVIEKGQTVTLRCDPISGHDNLYWYRRVMGKEIKFLLHFVKESKQDESGMPNNRFLAERTGGTYSTLKVQPAELEDSGVYFCASSQVDGATNEKLFFGSGTQLSVL.

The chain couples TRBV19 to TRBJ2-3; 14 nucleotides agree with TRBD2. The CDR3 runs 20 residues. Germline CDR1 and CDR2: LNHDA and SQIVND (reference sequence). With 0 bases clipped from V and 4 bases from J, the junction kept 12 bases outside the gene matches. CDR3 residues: CASSIDGTSGGPLTADTQYF. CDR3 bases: TGTGCCAGTAGTATAGATGGGACTAGCGGGGGACCATTAACGGCAGATACGCAGTATTTT.

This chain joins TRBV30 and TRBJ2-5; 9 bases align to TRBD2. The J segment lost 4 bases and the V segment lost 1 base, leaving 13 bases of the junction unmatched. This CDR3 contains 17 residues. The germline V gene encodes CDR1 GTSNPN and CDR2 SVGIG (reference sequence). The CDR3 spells CAWSGGRGGRASETQYF. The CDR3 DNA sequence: TGTGCCTGGAGTGGGGGTAGGGGCGGGAGGGCCTCAGAGACCCAGTACTTC.

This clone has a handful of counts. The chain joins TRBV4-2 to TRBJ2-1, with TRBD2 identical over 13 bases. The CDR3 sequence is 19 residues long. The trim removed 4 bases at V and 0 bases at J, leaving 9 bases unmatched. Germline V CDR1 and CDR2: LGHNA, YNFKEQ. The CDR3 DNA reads TGTGCCAGCAGCCTCCGACTAGCGGGGGGCCGGAGCTCCTACAATGAGCAGTTCTTC. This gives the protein CASSLRLAGGRSSYNEQFF.

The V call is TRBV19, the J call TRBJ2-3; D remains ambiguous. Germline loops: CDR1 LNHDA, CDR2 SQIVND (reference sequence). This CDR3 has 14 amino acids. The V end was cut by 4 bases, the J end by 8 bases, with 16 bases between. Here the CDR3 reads CASSNTRPTFTQYF. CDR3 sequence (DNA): TGTGCCAGTAGTAATACCCGACCAACATTTACGCAGTATTTT. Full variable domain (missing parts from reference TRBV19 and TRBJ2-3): DGGITQSPKYLFRKEGQNVTLSCEQNLNHDAMYWYRQDPGQGLRLIYYSQIVNDFQKGDIAEGYSVSREKKESFPLTVTSAQKNPTAFYLCASSNTRPTFTQYFGPGTRLTVL.

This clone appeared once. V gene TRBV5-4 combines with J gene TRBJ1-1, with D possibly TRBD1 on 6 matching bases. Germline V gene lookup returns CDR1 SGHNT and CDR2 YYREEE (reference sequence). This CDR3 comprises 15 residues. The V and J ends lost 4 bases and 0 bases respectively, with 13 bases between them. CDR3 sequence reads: CASSALQGMNTEAFF. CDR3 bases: TGTGCCAGCAGCGCCCTTCAGGGGATGAACACTGAAGCTTTCTTT.